The 18 T cell receptor beta chains below come from one sample, sequenced in a study of metastatic and nonmetastatic thyroid tumors. TCRdb re-called the PCR reads with MiXCR. The table has roughly 41,000 clones, approximately 15% seen once. Thyroid surgery had not been preceded by any treatment in any patient. The specimen was blood. All receptors derive from a female donor with papillary thyroid cancer or a benign thyroid nodule (not recorded which). Some clones in this sample may be carry-over from other donors' samples.

This clone was recorded many times. V usage is TRBV7-3 and J usage is TRBJ2-2; 9 bases align to TRBD2. V was clipped by 6 bases and J by 0 bases; unmatched bases: 5. This CDR3 region has 16 residues. CDR1 SGHTA and CDR2 FQGTGA come from the germline V gene. CDR3 nucleotide sequence: TGTGCCAGCAGTACCCTAGCGGGGACGAACACCGGGGAGCTGTTTTTT. Translation gives CASSTLAGTNTGELFF.

With respect to this clone: At one end, the junction sequence differs from germline, possibly due to a read error. The same CDR3 also results from other DNA sequences found in this sample. The rearrangement uses TRBV2 and TRBJ1-1; 7 bases map to TRBD1. The CDR3 extends over 14 amino acids. From germline, CDR1 is SNHLY and CDR2 FYNNEI. The CDR3 reads CASSENRGATEAFF. As DNA, the CDR3 is TGTGCCAGCAGTGAGAACAGGGGTGCTACTGAGGCTTTCTTT. The variable domain in full, with the rest retrieved from reference TRBV2 and TRBJ1-1, is EPEVTQTPSHQVTQMGQEVILRCVPISNHLYFYWYRQILGQKVEFLVSFYNNEISEKSEIFDDQFSVERPDGSNFTLKIRSTKLEDSAMYFCASSENRGATEAFFGQGTRLTVV.

This clone is deemed medium-sized (0.01 to 0.1%). The chain joins TRBV11-3 to TRBJ2-1, with TRBD1 as a possible D gene (6 bases). CDR1 and CDR2 (germline): SGHNT, YENEEA. The CDR3 spans 15 residues. The V end was cut by 0 bases, the J end by 6 bases, with 12 bases between. The DNA of the CDR3 is TGTGCCAGCAGCTTAGAATCAGGGGTGTTCAATGAGCAGTTCTTC. Protein: CASSLESGVFNEQFF.

This clone has ten or more counts. The chain recombines TRBV28 with TRBJ1-5, with D unclear. The CDR3 length is 15 residues. The V gene's germline CDR1 is MDHEN and CDR2 SYDVKM. V was pared by 5 bases and J by 1 base, with 12 bases between. CDR3 protein: CASSRKGSSNQPQHF. Here the CDR3 DNA reads TGTGCCAGCAGTAGGAAAGGGAGCAGCAATCAGCCCCAGCATTTT.

The rearrangement joins TRBV28 to TRBJ1-6; the D gene is possibly TRBD1 (5 bases). CDR1 and CDR2 from the germline V gene are MDHEN and SYDVKM. The ends were cut back, 5 bases at V and 3 bases at J, with 8 bases in the middle. The CDR3 covers 14 residues. CDR3 residues: CASSPQGYNSPLHF. The CDR3 DNA follows: TGTGCCAGCAGTCCCCAGGGCTATAATTCACCCCTCCACTTT.

This clone has at least ten counts. The CDR3 spells CASSLVPSGGWWRTNEKLFF. In DNA, the CDR3 is TGTGCCAGCAGCTTGGTACCCAGTGGGGGCTGGTGGCGAACTAATGAAAAACTGTTTTTT. The chain recombines TRBV5-4 with TRBJ1-4, with a tentative D call TRBD1 (6 bases). CDR1 is SGHNT, CDR2 YYREEE, per germline (reference sequence). V lost 0 bases and J 1 base, leaving 22 bases between the germline ends. This CDR3 region has 20 residues.

This clone was seen repeatedly, ten times or more. CDR3 nucleotides: TGTGCCAGCAGTGAAGCAGGACTAGCCAGGGAGCAGTTCTTC. It codes for CASSEAGLAREQFF. J is TRBJ2-1 and V is TRBV2; 8 nucleotides line up with TRBD2. The CDR3 loop spans 14 amino acids. Germline V CDR1 and CDR2: SNHLY, FYNNEI. V lost 0 bases to trimming and J lost 10 bases; unmatched junction nucleotides: 5.

The table lists this clone with many counts. The J gene is TRBJ2-5, the V gene TRBV28, with a possible D match to TRBD2 (6 bases). Germline CDR1 MDHEN, CDR2 SYDVKM. The CDR3 extends over 13 amino acids. V lost 9 bases and J lost 4, with 15 bases in between. CDR3 coding DNA: TGTGCCAGTAAGGATGGAGGGCGAGAGACCCAGTACTTC. Residues: CASKDGGRETQYF.

This clone was counted a few times. Lacking the conserved final phenylalanine or tryptophan, this CDR3 likely reflects a read error. CDR3 loop: CSATSARGGKNEQFS. For the CDR3, the DNA is TGCAGTGCTACTTCTGCACGGGGGGGCAAGAATGAGCAGTTCTCC. V gene TRBV20-1 combines with J gene TRBJ2-1, with 8 bases that match TRBD2. The germline V gene has CDR1 DFQATT and CDR2 SNEGSKA (reference sequence). The CDR3 extends over 15 amino acids. Trimming removed 4 bases from V and 7 bases from J; junction bases left unmatched: 12.

This clone has only a few counts. A much larger clone lies a single base off, so this may be a read error. This sequence joins TRBV5-4 and TRBJ2-1; D might be TRBD1 (6 bases). CDR1 is SGHNT and CDR2 is YYREEE in the germline V gene (reference sequence). CDR3 length: 14 amino acids. The CDR3 DNA reads TGTGCCAGCAAACAGGGAAGCTCCTGCAATGAGCAGTTCTTC. Its protein is CASKQGSSCNEQFF. Based on the CDR3 plus reference TRBV5-4 and TRBJ2-1, the full variable domain is ETGVTQSPTHLIKTRGQQVTLRCSSQSGHNTVSWYQQALGQGPQFIFQYYREEENGRGNFPPRFSGLQFPNYSSELNVNALELDDSALYLCASKQGSSCNEQFFGPGTRLTVL.

This clone showed up many times. The chain is built from TRBV24-1 and TRBJ2-1; weak D call: TRBD2 (6 bases). The CDR3 spans 17 residues. Germline loops: CDR1 KGHDR, CDR2 SFDVKD. Trimming left V 3 bases short and J 2 bases short, with 16 bases between. The CDR3 DNA sequence: TGTGCCACCAGTGATACGGTGGAGGGGCCCACCTACAATGAGCAGTTCTTC. It specifies CATSDTVEGPTYNEQFF.

This clone was found a few times. V is TRBV28 and J is TRBJ1-5; no reliable D call. Germline CDR1 is MDHEN and CDR2 is SYDVKM. The germline V and J ends were trimmed by 7 bases and 1 base, with 14 bases remaining between them. This CDR3 is built from 15 residues. In DNA form, the CDR3 reads TGTGCCAGCATTTCACATGGCAGGAGCAATCAGCCCCAGCATTTT. Its translation is CASISHGRSNQPQHF.

This clone was recorded at least ten times. The chain combines TRBV19 with TRBJ2-5, with a possible D match to TRBD2 (6 bases). V was pared by 3 bases and J by 5 bases, with 16 bases between. The CDR3 spans 15 residues. The germline CDR1 and CDR2 sequences are LNHDA and SQIVND (reference sequence). CDR3 DNA sequence: TGTGCCAGTAGTATGGCGGGGCCCCCCTGGGAGACCCAGTACTTC. It specifies CASSMAGPPWETQYF.

The V call is TRBV11-3, the J call TRBJ1-4; TRBD1 aligns across 8 bases. The trim removed 5 bases at V and 8 bases at J, leaving 10 bases unmatched. The germline gives CDR1 SGHNT, CDR2 YENEEA. The CDR3 extends over 15 amino acids. The DNA for the CDR3 is TGTGCCAGCAGCCCGGGGGACAGGTCGAACGAAAAACTGTTTTTT. As protein: CASSPGDRSNEKLFF. Full variable domain (remainder filled in from reference TRBV11-3 and TRBJ1-4): EAGVVQSPRYKIIEKKQPVAFWCNPISGHNTLYWYLQNLGQGPELLIRYENEEAVDDSQLPKDRFSAERLKGVDSTLKIQPAELGDSAVYLCASSPGDRSNEKLFFGSGTQLSVL.

At least ten counts were recorded for this clone. The genes are TRBV11-3 and TRBJ2-5; 9 positions match TRBD2. The CDR3 has 15 residues. Trimming removed 5 bases from V and 4 bases from J; junction bases left unmatched: 8. The germline gives CDR1 SGHNT, CDR2 YENEEA. The CDR3: CASSSFGGRGETQYF. The CDR3 DNA reads TGTGCCAGCAGCAGTTTTGGCGGGAGGGGAGAGACCCAGTACTTC.

Many counts were recorded for this clone. The gene calls are TRBV7-2 and TRBJ2-1, with D possibly being TRBD1 or TRBD2 (6 bases each). V was trimmed by 1 base and J by 6 bases, leaving 22 bases between them. Germline V gene data show CDR1 as SGHTA and CDR2 as FQGNSA. CDR3 length: 18 residues. The CDR3 nucleotides are TGTGCCAGCAGCTTAGTTGCCGGGGGCTCTATCTATCGCAATGAGCAGTTCTTC. Its translation is CASSLVAGGSIYRNEQFF.

This clone was detected many times. V usage is TRBV19 and J usage is TRBJ1-4; tentative D call: TRBD1 (6 bases). V dropped 3 bases and J dropped 5 bases, with 7 bases sitting between them. Germline V CDR1 and CDR2: LNHDA, SQIVND (reference sequence). CDR3 size: 13 residues. The CDR3, as DNA: TGTGCCAGTAGTATCGGACAGAATGAAAAACTGTTTTTT. It is translated as CASSIGQNEKLFF.

Many counts were recorded for this clone. The gene calls are TRBV4-1 and TRBJ1-1; a weak D match, TRBD1 (5 bases). Germline CDR1 and CDR2: MGHRA and YSYEKL. V was trimmed by 1 base and J by 4 bases, leaving 10 bases between them. The CDR3 length is 14 residues. CDR3 coding DNA: TGCGCCAGCAGCCAAGGAGGGGTGGGCACTGAAGCTTTCTTT. Translated: CASSQGGVGTEAFF.